These 15 T cell receptor beta chains originate from one sample sequenced in a study of STAT5B mutations in CD4+ large granular lymphocyte leukemia (dated by TCRdb to the early 2020s). Library preparation used the immunoSEQ multiplex PCR assay. The immuneACCESS repertoire file appears here via TCRdb, limited to in-frame rearrangements. These files lack a portion of the clones; in checked studies, under half of the deficit traces to unresolved V genes, and the cause of the others is not known. The sample table lists about 36,000 clones, around three quarters of them with a count of one. The ten largest make up approximately 2% of the sample. The sequenced sample consisted of CD4+ T cells from blood buffy coats. The receptor source for this set is a human donor in good health.

V is TRBV7-2 and J is TRBJ2-5; D might be TRBD2 (5 bases). Looked up from germline, CDR1 is SGHTA and CDR2 is FQGNSA. Trimming stripped 4 bases from V and 5 bases from J, with 14 bases between. The CDR3 sequence is 14 residues long. CDR3 coding DNA: TGTGCCAGCAGCTCAATCTCCCGCGGGGAGACCCAGTACTTC. It encodes CASSSISRGETQYF.

The CDR3 loop reads CASSPRLDGTDTQYF. CDR3 DNA: TGTGCCAGCTCACCACGACTAGACGGCACAGATACGCAGTATTTT. The chain has TRBV18 and TRBJ2-3, with D maybe TRBD2 (6 bases). From germline, CDR1 is KGHSH and CDR2 LQKENI. The V end was cut by 1 base, the J end by 1 base, with 9 bases between. This CDR3 is 15 amino acids long. Full variable domain (rest looked up from reference TRBV18 and TRBJ2-3): NAGVMQNPRHLVRRRGQEARLRCSPMKGHSHVYWYRQLPEEGLKFMVYLQKENIIDESGMPKERFSAEFPKEGPSILRIQQVVRGDSAAYFCASSPRLDGTDTQYFGPGTRLTVL.

This clone was counted only a few times. V gene TRBV28 combines with J gene TRBJ2-7, with D hard to call. The CDR3 is 12 amino acids. Trimming took off 8 bases at V and 2 bases at J, with 10 bases between the two ends. From germline, CDR1 is MDHEN and CDR2 SYDVKM. The CDR3 sequence is CASGVLTYEQYF. As DNA, the CDR3 is TGTGCCAGCGGAGTATTAACCTACGAGCAGTACTTC.

This clone was seen a single time. This rearrangement joins TRBV5-5 to TRBJ1-5; no firm D call. Trimming left V 3 bases short and J 7 bases short, with 17 bases between. Per the germline V gene, CDR1 is SGHKS and CDR2 is YYEKEE (reference sequence). The CDR3 sequence is 15 residues long. The CDR3 spells CASSWTTSMGQPQHF. CDR3 bases: TGTGCCAGCAGCTGGACTACCTCGATGGGGCAGCCCCAGCATTTT.

The chain uses TRBV30 and TRBJ1-2; 7 bases align to TRBD1. This CDR3 spans 14 amino acids. The germline gives CDR1 GTSNPN, CDR2 SVGIG (reference sequence). Trimming at V came to 4 bases and at J to 0 bases, leaving 5 bases not matched to a gene. CDR3 DNA sequence: TGTGCCTGGAAGGGCGACAGGGCTAACTATGGCTACACCTTC. The encoded protein is CAWKGDRANYGYTF. The entire variable domain, with the rest obtained from reference TRBV30 and TRBJ1-2, is as follows: SQTIHQWPATLVQPVGSPLSLECTVEGTSNPNLYWYRQAAGRGLQLLFYSVGIGQISSEVPQNLSASRPQDRQFILSSKKLLLSDSGFYLCAWKGDRANYGYTFGSGTRLTVV.

The genes are TRBV18 and TRBJ2-1; the match to TRBD2 covers 10 bases. In germline, CDR1 is KGHSH, CDR2 LQKENI. Unmatched junction bases numbered 3, after V lost 3 bases and J lost 4 bases. This CDR3 has 15 residues. The CDR3 DNA reads as TGTGCCAGCTCACCCACAGCGGGGGGGTACAATGAGCAGTTCTTC. Translating it yields CASSPTAGGYNEQFF.

The V call is TRBV13, the J call TRBJ2-7; TRBD1 matches at 9 bases. The length of the CDR3 is 13 residues. The V segment lost 5 bases and the J segment 2 bases; nucleotides outside the gene matches: 1. Germline-derived CDR1 and CDR2 are PRHDT and FYEKMQ (reference sequence). CDR3 in DNA: TGTGCCAGCAGCGGGACAGGGACCTACGAGCAGTACTTC. It is translated as CASSGTGTYEQYF.

The chain joins TRBV5-6 to TRBJ2-1; 12 nucleotides agree with TRBD2. The germline CDR1 and CDR2 sequences are SGHDT and YYEEEE. This CDR3 is 16 amino acids long. V dropped 4 bases and J dropped 12; count of bases not matched to a gene: 14. The DNA of the CDR3 is TGTGCCAGCAGCCCCCTAACTAGCGGGGGGCCTAAGGGGCAGTTCTTC. Translating gives CASSPLTSGGPKGQFF.

The V call is TRBV7-8, the J call TRBJ1-2, with D possibly being TRBD1 (5 bases). V was shortened by 5 bases and J by 8 bases, with 15 bases between the two germline ends. CDR3 length: 13 amino acids. Germline V CDR1 and CDR2: SGHVS, FQNEAQ. The CDR3 is CASSIGIRGGYTF. CDR3 bases: TGTGCCAGCAGCATAGGGATTAGGGGAGGCTACACCTTC.

This chain joins TRBV19 and TRBJ2-3, with a possible D match to TRBD2 (6 bases). The CDR3 spans 14 residues. The germline gives CDR1 LNHDA, CDR2 SQIVND (reference sequence). Trimming left V 4 bases short and J 2 bases short, with 10 bases between. CDR3 DNA sequence: TGTGCCAGTAGTAACCCTAGCGACACAGATACGCAGTATTTT. This encodes CASSNPSDTDTQYF.

The V gene is TRBV15, the J gene TRBJ2-7; TRBD1 aligns across 9 bases. The germline V gene has CDR1 LNHNV and CDR2 YYDKDF (reference sequence). V lost 3 bases, J lost 2 bases, and 5 bases stayed unmatched. This CDR3 spans 15 amino acids. CDR3: CATSSTGTGPYEQYF. CDR3 DNA sequence: TGTGCCACCAGCAGCACCGGGACAGGGCCCTACGAGCAGTACTTC.

The CDR3 here is CASSHLGQGMAQPQHF. CDR3 in DNA: TGCGCCAGCAGTCATCTGGGGCAGGGAATGGCTCAGCCCCAGCATTTT. The chain uses TRBV23-1 and TRBJ1-5, with D tentatively TRBD1 (5 bases). TRBV23-1 is designated an ORF whose function remains uncertain. V lost 3 bases and J 6 bases, leaving 18 bases between the germline ends. The CDR3 covers 16 residues.

V usage is TRBV5-1 and J usage is TRBJ2-7, with D maybe TRBD1 (8 bases). Trimming removed 4 bases at V and 5 bases at J, with 19 bases between. Germline V gene lookup returns CDR1 SGHRS and CDR2 YFSETQ. The CDR3 spans 15 residues. The CDR3 DNA reads TGCGCCAGCAGCCATTCGGGGGGACAGGTCCACGAGCAGTACTTC. Translating it yields CASSHSGGQVHEQYF.

This clone appeared a few times. The chain carries TRBV5-1 and TRBJ1-5; perhaps TRBD1 as D (5 bases). The CDR3 has 14 residues. Germline V gene lookup returns CDR1 SGHRS and CDR2 YFSETQ. V gave up 0 bases and J gave up 4 bases, with 8 bases separating them. The CDR3 bases are TGCGCCAGCAGCTTGGGGGACGCTAATCAGCCCCAGCATTTT. It yields the protein CASSLGDANQPQHF.

The chain recombines TRBV10-1 with TRBJ2-7; D is ambiguous. This CDR3 has 14 residues. Germline V gene lookup returns CDR1 WNHNN and CDR2 SYGVQD (reference sequence). Trimming stripped 0 bases from V and 2 bases from J, with 8 bases between. DNA of the CDR3: TGCGCCAGCAGTGAGTCGGGCGGTGCCTACGAGCAGTACTTC. Its translation is CASSESGGAYEQYF.